This T cell receptor (beta chain) is drawn from a study of T cell responses to AZD1222 COVID-19 vaccine (dated by TCRdb to the early 2020s). A note on the overall study: A total of just over 230 trial participants underwent TCR sequencing, of whom roughly 210 had received two doses of AZD1222 and about 25 had received two doses of the MenACWY control vaccine. Trial participants were enrolled by age into subgroups of 18-55, 56-69 and 70-plus years, and about 150, 27 and 61 TCR-sequenced participants, respectively, were included in these subgroups.

This specimen's time point label, per the study, means: about 28 days (+/-7) after the second vaccine dose. AZD1222 recipients whose second dose came at about 4 weeks and those whose second dose came at about 12 weeks were combined into one group, since spike-specific TCR depth and breadth did not differ between the two schedules. The vaccinee samples were drawn from two UK trials, COV001 and COV002, one of which was a single-blind randomized controlled phase 2/3 trial testing AZD1222 (ChAdOx1 nCoV-19) in healthy adults. For TCRbeta chain sequencing, PBMC samples were collected from trial participants at day 0 and at day 28 after the second dose. The CDR3 runs 14 residues from the cysteine to the phenylalanine. The sequence is cut down to CDR3 DNA, 42 bases in frame from base 1. Trimming takes 7 bases from V and 2 bases from J, and the germline ends sit 13 bases apart. Taken from the germline V gene (reference sequence), the CDR1 and CDR2 loops are LNHDA and SQIVND.

The CDR3 regions of human TCRbeta chains were analyzed by immunosequencing. The study's own analysis went as follows. TCRs in the repertoires were matched against a reference library of SARS-CoV-2-specific TCRs that had been generated with the MIRA antigen-specificity platform. Breadth was defined as the fraction of unique TCRs that were SARS-CoV-2-associated. Depth was defined as the fraction of total T cells that were SARS-CoV-2-associated. Using the MIRA data, each spike-specific TCR was mapped to the spike region that the TCR reacts to and placed in a CD4 or CD8 class. Log10-transformed breadth and depth values were compared by one-way ANOVA with Sidak's multiple comparisons tests. Here the immuneACCESS table is served through TCRdb, limited to in-frame sequences with V and J called. Missing clones are a known gap in these copies; in checked studies unresolved V genes cover under half, and the rest lacks a known reason. V, J and clone size are taken as reported in that table, and D and trimming were inferred from the DNA itself. This sample comprises 170,000 or so clones, almost 90% of them detected only once. The ten largest make up 11% of the sample.

About this clone: This clone's antigen is unknown. No clone much larger than this one lies a single base away; base qualities are absent.

Paper-wide results and their limitations: Reportedly, almost half of the unique spike-specific TCRs recognized epitopes lying outside the regions that are mutated in the B.1.351 and B.1.1.7 variants. A significant rise in spike-specific TCR breadth and depth was observed after two AZD1222 doses relative to day 0 and relative to MenACWY recipients. The vaccine-associated CD4 TCRs covered the entire spike protein, and the dominant responses fell in regions 160-218 and 743-854. Conclusions about previously exposed vaccinees are limited, since just a handful of AZD1222 recipients were seropositive for SARS-CoV-2 at baseline. Most participants were white British and females outnumbered males, and the authors suggested that clonal diversity may have been underestimated. The 56-69-year group was small, and its depth increase did not reach significance, likely because of low power. Because no day 14 peak-response samples were available, repertoires were characterized only after the peak T cell response.

The sequences come from peripheral blood, collected 28 days after the second AZD1222 dose. The V and J segments used are TRBV19 and TRBJ2-3, with a weak D call of TRBD1 (5 bases match). The source is an adult who received the AZD1222 COVID-19 vaccine. Here is the DNA: TGTGCCAGTACCCCGAGACAGTCCACAGATACGCAGTATTTT. This codes for CASTPRQSTDTQYF.